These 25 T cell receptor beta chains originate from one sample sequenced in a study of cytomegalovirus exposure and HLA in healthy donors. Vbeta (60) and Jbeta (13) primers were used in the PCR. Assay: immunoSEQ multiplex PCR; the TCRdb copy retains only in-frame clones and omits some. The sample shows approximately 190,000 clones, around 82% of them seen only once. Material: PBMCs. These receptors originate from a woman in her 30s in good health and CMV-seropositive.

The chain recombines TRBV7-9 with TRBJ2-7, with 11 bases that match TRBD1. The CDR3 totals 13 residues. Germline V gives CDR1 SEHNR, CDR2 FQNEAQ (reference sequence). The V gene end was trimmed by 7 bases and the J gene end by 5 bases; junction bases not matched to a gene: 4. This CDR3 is CASTWTGGDEQYF. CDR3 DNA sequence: TGTGCCAGCACATGGACAGGGGGCGACGAGCAGTACTTC.

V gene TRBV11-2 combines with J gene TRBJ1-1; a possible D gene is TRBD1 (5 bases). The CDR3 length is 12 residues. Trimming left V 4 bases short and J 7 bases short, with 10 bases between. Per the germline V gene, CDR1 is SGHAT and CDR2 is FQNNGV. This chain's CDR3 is CASSWGEDEAFF. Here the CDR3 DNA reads TGTGCCAGCAGCTGGGGCGAGGATGAAGCTTTCTTT.

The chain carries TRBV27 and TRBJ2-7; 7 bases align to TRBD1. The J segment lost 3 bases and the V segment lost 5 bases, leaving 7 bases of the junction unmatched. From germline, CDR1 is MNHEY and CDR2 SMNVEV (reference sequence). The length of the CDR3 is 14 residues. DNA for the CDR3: TGTGCCAGCAGTCCCGGGGACAGCTACTACGAGCAGTACTTC. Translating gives CASSPGDSYYEQYF.

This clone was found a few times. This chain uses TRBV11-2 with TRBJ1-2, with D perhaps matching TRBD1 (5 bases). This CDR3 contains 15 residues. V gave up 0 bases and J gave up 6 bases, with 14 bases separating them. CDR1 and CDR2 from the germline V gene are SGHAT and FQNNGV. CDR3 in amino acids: CASSLDPGQKDGYTF. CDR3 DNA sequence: TGTGCCAGCAGCTTAGATCCAGGGCAGAAGGATGGCTACACCTTC.

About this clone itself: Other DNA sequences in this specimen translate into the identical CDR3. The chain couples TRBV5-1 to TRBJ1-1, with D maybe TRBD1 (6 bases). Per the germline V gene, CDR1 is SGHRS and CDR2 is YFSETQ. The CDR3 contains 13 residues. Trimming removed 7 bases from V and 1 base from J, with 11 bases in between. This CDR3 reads CASSTGANTEAFF. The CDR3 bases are TGCGCCAGCTCGACAGGCGCGAACACTGAAGCTTTCTTT.

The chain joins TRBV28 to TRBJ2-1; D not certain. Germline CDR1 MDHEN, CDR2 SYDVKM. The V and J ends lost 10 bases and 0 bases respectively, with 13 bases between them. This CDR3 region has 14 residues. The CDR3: CATQSRFSYNEQFF. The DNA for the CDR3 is TGTGCCACCCAAAGCCGCTTCTCCTACAATGAGCAGTTCTTC.

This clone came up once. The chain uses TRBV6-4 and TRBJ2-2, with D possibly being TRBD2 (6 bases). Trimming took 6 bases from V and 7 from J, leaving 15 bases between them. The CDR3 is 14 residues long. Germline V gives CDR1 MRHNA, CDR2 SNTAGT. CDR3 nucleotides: TGTGCCAGCAGACCTAGTGGCGGGAACGGGGAGCTGTTTTTT. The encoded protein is CASRPSGGNGELFF.

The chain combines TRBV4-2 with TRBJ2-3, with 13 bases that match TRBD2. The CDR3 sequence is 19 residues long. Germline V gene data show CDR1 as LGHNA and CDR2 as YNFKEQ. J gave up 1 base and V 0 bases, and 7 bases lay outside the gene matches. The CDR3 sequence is CASSQDRKLAGGGTDTQYF. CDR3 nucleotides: TGTGCCAGCAGCCAAGATCGTAAACTAGCGGGAGGGGGCACAGATACGCAGTATTTT.

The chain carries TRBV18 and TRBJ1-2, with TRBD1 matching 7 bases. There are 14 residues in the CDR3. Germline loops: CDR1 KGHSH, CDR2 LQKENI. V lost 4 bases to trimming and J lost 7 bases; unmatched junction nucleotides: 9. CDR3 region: CASSRRRDSGGYTF. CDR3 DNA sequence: TGTGCCAGCTCACGACGCCGGGACAGTGGTGGCTACACCTTC.

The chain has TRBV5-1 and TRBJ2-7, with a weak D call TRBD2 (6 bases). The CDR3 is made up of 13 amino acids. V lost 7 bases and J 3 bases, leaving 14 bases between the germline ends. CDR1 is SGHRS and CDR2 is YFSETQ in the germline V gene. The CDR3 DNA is TGCGCCAGCGCCCGGGACTGGAACTACGAGCAGTACTTC. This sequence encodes CASARDWNYEQYF.

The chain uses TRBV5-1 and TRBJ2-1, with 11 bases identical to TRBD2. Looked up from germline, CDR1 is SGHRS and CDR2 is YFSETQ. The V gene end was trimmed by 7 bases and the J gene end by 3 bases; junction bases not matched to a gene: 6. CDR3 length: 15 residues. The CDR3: CASAITSGSYNEQFF. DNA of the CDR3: TGCGCCAGCGCCATTACTAGCGGGAGCTACAATGAGCAGTTCTTC.

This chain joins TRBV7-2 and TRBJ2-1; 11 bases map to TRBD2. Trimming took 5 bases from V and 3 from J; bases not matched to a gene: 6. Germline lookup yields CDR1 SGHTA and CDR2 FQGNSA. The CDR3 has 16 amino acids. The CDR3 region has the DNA TGTGCCAGCAGCCCGGGACTAGCGGAGCTCTACAATGAGCAGTTCTTC. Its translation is CASSPGLAELYNEQFF.

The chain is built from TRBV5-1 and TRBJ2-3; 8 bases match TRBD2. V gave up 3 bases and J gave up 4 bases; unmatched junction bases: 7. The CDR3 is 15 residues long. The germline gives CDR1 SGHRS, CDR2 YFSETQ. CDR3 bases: TGCGCCAGCAGCTCGGGACGGGAGGGATCAGATACGCAGTATTTT. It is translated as CASSSGREGSDTQYF. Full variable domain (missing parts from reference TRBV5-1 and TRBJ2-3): KAGVTQTPRYLIKTRGQQVTLSCSPISGHRSVSWYQQTPGQGLQFLFEYFSETQRNKGNFPGRFSGRQFSNSRSEMNVSTLELGDSALYLCASSSGREGSDTQYFGPGTRLTVL.

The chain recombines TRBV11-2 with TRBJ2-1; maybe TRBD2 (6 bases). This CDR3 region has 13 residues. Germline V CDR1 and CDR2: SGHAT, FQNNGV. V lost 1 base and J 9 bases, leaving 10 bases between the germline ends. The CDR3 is CASSLAGVAEQFF. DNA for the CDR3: TGTGCCAGCAGCTTAGCGGGAGTTGCTGAGCAGTTCTTC. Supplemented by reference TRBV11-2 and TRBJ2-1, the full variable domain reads EAGVAQSPRYKIIEKRQSVAFWCNPISGHATLYWYQQILGQGPKLLIQFQNNGVVDDSQLPKDRFSAERLKGVDSTLKIQPAKLEDSAVYLCASSLAGVAEQFFGPGTRLTVL.

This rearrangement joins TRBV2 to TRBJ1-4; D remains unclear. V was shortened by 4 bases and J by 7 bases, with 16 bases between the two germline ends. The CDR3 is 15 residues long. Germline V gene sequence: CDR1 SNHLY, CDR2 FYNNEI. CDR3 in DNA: TGTGCCAGCAGTGTTAGTCTGACCTCGGGTGAAAAACTGTTTTTT. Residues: CASSVSLTSGEKLFF.

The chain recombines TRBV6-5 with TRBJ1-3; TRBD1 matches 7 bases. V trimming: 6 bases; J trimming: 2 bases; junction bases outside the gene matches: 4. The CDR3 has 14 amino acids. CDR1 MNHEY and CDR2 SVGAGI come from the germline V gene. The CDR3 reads CASSGDRAGNTIYF. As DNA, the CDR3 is TGTGCCAGCAGCGGCGACAGGGCTGGAAACACCATATATTTT.

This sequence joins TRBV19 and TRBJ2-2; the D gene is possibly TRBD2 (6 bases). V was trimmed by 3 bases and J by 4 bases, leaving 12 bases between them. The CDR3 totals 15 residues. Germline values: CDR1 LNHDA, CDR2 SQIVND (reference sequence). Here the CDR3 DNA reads TGTGCCAGTAGTATGGAGGGCGCGGCCACCGGGGAGCTGTTTTTT. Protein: CASSMEGAATGELFF.

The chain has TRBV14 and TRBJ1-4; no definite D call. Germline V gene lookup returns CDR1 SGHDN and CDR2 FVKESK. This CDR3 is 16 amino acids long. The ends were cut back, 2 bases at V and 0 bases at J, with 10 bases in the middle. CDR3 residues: CASSQRGVATNEKLFF. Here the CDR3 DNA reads TGTGCCAGCAGCCAACGCGGGGTCGCAACTAATGAAAAACTGTTTTTT.

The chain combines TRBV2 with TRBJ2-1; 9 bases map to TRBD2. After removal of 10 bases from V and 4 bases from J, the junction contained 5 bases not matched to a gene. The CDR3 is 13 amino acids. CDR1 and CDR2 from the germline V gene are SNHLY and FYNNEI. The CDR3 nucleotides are TGTGCCACATTAGCGGGGGAGTACAATGAGCAGTTCTTC. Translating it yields CATLAGEYNEQFF.

The DNA of the CDR3 is TGTGCCAGCAGCTTTAATGCAGGGAGGACCGGGGAGCTGTTTTTT. Amino acid sequence: CASSFNAGRTGELFF. The V and J genes are TRBV11-3 and TRBJ2-2; TRBD2 is a possible D gene (6 bases). Germline CDR1 is SGHNT and CDR2 is YENEEA. CDR3 length equals 15 residues. The germline V and J ends were trimmed by 3 bases and 5 bases, with 13 bases remaining between them.

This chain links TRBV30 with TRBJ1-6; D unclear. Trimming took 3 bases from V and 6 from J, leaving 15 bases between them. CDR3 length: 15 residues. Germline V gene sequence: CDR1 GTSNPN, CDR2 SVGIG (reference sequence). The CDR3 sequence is CAWRTRRWSNSPLHF. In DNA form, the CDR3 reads TGTGCCTGGAGGACGAGGCGGTGGAGTAATTCACCCCTCCACTTT.

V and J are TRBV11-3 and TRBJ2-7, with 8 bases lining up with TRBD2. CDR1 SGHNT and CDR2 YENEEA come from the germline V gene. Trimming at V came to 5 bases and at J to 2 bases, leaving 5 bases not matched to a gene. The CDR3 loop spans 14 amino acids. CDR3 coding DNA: TGTGCCAGCAGCCCCACTAGCGGTCCCTACGAGCAGTACTTC. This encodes CASSPTSGPYEQYF. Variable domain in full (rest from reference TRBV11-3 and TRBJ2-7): EAGVVQSPRYKIIEKKQPVAFWCNPISGHNTLYWYLQNLGQGPELLIRYENEEAVDDSQLPKDRFSAERLKGVDSTLKIQPAELGDSAVYLCASSPTSGPYEQYFGPGTRLTVT.

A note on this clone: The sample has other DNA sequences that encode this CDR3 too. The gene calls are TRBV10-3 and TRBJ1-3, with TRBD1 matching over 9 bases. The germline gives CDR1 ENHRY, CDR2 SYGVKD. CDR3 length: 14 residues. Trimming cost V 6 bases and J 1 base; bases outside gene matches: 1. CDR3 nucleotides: TGTGCCATCAGGGACAGGGGATCTGGAAACACCATATATTTT. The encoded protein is CAIRDRGSGNTIYF.

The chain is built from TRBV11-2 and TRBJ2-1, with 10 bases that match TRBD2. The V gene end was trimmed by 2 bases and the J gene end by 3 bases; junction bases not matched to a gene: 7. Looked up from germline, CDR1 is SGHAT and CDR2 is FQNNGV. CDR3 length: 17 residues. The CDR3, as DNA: TGTGCCAGCAGCTTACGACCCAGCGGGGGGGACTACAATGAGCAGTTCTTC. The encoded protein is CASSLRPSGGDYNEQFF.

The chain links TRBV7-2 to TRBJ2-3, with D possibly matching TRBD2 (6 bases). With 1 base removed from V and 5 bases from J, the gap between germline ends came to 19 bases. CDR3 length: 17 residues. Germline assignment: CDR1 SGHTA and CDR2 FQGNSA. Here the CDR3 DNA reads TGTGCCAGCAGCTTAGTCGGGAGTACCTTCGGGGGAGATACGCAGTATTTT. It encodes CASSLVGSTFGGDTQYF.